A selection of T cell receptor beta chains follows, all from one sample in a study of T cells in Graves' hyperthyroidism and ophthalmopathy. TCRdb itself ran the multiplex PCR reads through MiXCR, one entry per CDR3 protein. The sample yields around 250,000 distinct CDR3 sequences, roughly a quarter seen once. The sequenced sample was blood. Receptors originate from a woman in her thirties or forties with Graves' ophthalmopathy. Each CDR3 is given with its conserved first and last residue. A D gene is named only where the DNA matches it firmly. Rows may omit the clone size; those that give it use once, few, many or a size class.

D,V,size,J,CDR3,DNA
NA,TRBV24-1,few,TRBJ1-5,CATSDPTRPSQPQHF,TGTGCCACCAGTGACCCGACAAGGCCCAGCCAGCCCCAGCATTTT
TRBD2,TRBV28,many,TRBJ2-5,CASSIGLALGGTQYF,TGTGCCAGCAGTATAGGACTAGCTCTAGGGGGGACCCAGTACTTC
NA,TRBV3-1,many,TRBJ2-2,CASSYEGWLAGELFF,TGTGCCAGCAGCTATGAGGGGTGGCTTGCCGGGGAGCTGTTTTTT
NA,TRBV30,few,TRBJ2-6,CAWSLGGVSTTVLTF,TGTGCCTGGAGTCTGGGAGGCGTTTCAACTACCGTCCTGACTTTC
NA,TRBV20-1,many,TRBJ1-3,CSARDAGGGLSRNTIYF,TGCAGTGCTAGAGACGCGGGAGGGGGGCTTAGCAGAAACACCATATATTTT
TRBD2,TRBV3-1,few,TRBJ2-7,CASGAGDEQYF,TGTGCCAGCGGAGCGGGGGACGAGCAGTACTTC
NA,TRBV28,NA,TRBJ1-5,CASNRRSQPQHF,TGTGCCAGCAATCGGAGGAGCCAGCCCCAGCATTTT
TRBD1,TRBV2,many,TRBJ2-5,CARKGTGGQETQYF,TGTGCCAGGAAAGGGACAGGGGGGCAAGAGACCCAGTACTTC
NA,TRBV5-6,many,TRBJ1-1,CASSLRQKFMNTEAFF,TGTGCCAGCAGCTTAAGACAGAAGTTCATGAACACTGAAGCTTTCTTT
NA,TRBV30,many,TRBJ1-1,CAWTPLGGRNTEAFF,TGTGCCTGGACACCCTTGGGGGGCCGGAACACTGAAGCTTTCTTT
TRBD2,TRBV29-1,few,TRBJ2-5,CSVAPSGRETQYF,TGCAGCGTTGCGCCTAGCGGGCGAGAGACCCAGTACTTC
NA,TRBV12-3/TRBV12-4,NA,TRBJ2-7,CASSLMRRYEQYF,TGTGCCAGCAGTTTGATGCGGAGATACGAGCAGTACTTC
NA,TRBV28,many,TRBJ1-2,CASSPAGTSSNYGYTF,TGTGCCAGCAGTCCAGCCGGGACAAGCTCTAACTATGGCTACACCTTC
TRBD2,TRBV12-3/TRBV12-4,many,TRBJ2-7,CASSYGLAVSYEQYF,TGTGCCAGCAGTTACGGACTAGCGGTGAGTTACGAGCAGTACTTC
NA,TRBV5-1,many,TRBJ1-3,CASSIDGSGNTIYF,TGCGCCAGCAGCATCGATGGCTCTGGAAACACCATATATTTT
TRBD2,TRBV20-1,many,TRBJ2-2,CSAWGTSNTGELFF,TGCAGTGCTTGGGGGACTAGCAACACCGGGGAGCTGTTTTTT
TRBD1,TRBV20-1,many,TRBJ2-5,CSASQDRGPETQYF,TGCAGTGCTAGCCAGGACAGGGGGCCAGAGACCCAGTACTTC
NA,TRBV6-1,many,TRBJ2-7,CASSEMGAYEQYF,TGTGCCAGCAGTGAGATGGGGGCTTACGAGCAGTACTTC
NA,TRBV12-3/TRBV12-4,many,TRBJ1-3,CASTSGGSGNTIYF,TGTGCCAGCACTAGTGGGGGAAGTGGAAACACCATATATTTT
NA,TRBV27,many,TRBJ1-2,CASSFYPGWNYGYTF,TGTGCCAGCAGTTTCTATCCGGGGTGGAACTATGGCTACACCTTC
NA,TRBV10-3,NA,TRBJ1-2,CAIGTTNYGYTF,TGTGCCATAGGGACAACCAACTATGGCTACACCTTC
NA,TRBV27,many,TRBJ2-2,CASSLLGPGNTGELFF,TGTGCCAGCAGTTTATTAGGCCCTGGAAACACCGGGGAGCTGTTTTTT
NA,TRBV30,many,TRBJ1-1,CAWSEGPSEAFF,TGTGCCTGGAGTGAGGGGCCATCGGAAGCTTTCTTT
NA,TRBV6-1,NA,TRBJ2-2,CAPQDGNTGELFF,TGTGCCCCGCAAGATGGTAACACCGGGGAGCTGTTTTTT
NA,TRBV12-5,many,TRBJ2-3,CASGLYGGTDTQYF,TGTGCTAGTGGCTTGTACGGGGGCACAGATACGCAGTATTTT
NA,TRBV12-3/TRBV12-4,once,TRBJ1-2,CASSLKGRPWYTF,TGTGCCAGCAGTTTGAAGGGCAGGCCCTGGTACACCTTC
NA,TRBV5-1,many,TRBJ1-1,CASNRGGPGMNTEAFF,TGCGCCAGCAACCGGGGCGGGCCTGGGATGAACACTGAAGCTTTCTTT
NA,TRBV7-2,once,TRBJ1-5,CASSPQLNSNQPQHF,TGTGCCAGCAGCCCCCAGCTCAATAGCAATCAGCCCCAGCATTTT
NA,TRBV7-2,many,TRBJ2-2,CASRPRLVAKGAGELFF,TGTGCCAGCAGACCAAGACTAGTGGCCAAGGGAGCCGGGGAGCTGTTTTTT
NA,TRBV19,NA,TRBJ2-4,CASRERKAKNIQYF,TGTGCCAGTAGGGAGAGAAAAGCCAAAAACATTCAGTACTTC
TRBD2,TRBV20-1,few,TRBJ2-7,CSARDFLAGGTYEQYF,TGCAGTGCTAGGGACTTTCTAGCGGGAGGAACCTACGAGCAGTACTTC
NA,TRBV7-9,few,TRBJ2-2,CASSQGPGELFF,TGTGCCAGCAGCCAGGGGCCCGGGGAGCTGTTTTTT
NA,TRBV6-2/TRBV6-3,many,TRBJ1-1,CASSYSELGGTEAFF,TGTGCCAGCAGTTACTCTGAATTGGGTGGGACTGAAGCTTTCTTT
TRBD2,TRBV20-1,many,TRBJ2-5,CSAMGTSGDRYQETQYF,TGCAGTGCTATGGGGACTAGCGGTGATCGGTACCAAGAGACCCAGTACTTC
NA,TRBV20-1,many,TRBJ2-5,CSARREYQETQYF,TGCAGTGCTAGAAGGGAGTACCAAGAGACCCAGTACTTC
NA,TRBV29-1,many,TRBJ2-7,CSVGTGRAYEQYF,TGCAGCGTCGGGACCGGCAGGGCCTACGAGCAGTACTTC
NA,TRBV28,many,TRBJ1-6,CASSLSGTINNSPLHF,TGTGCCAGCAGTTTGTCGGGGACCATTAATAATTCACCCCTCCACTTT
NA,TRBV7-2,many,TRBJ1-5,CASSLTMGYQPQHF,TGTGCCAGCAGCTTGACAATGGGGTATCAGCCCCAGCATTTT
TRBD2,TRBV28,many,TRBJ2-5,CASSLGSGLGRETQYF,TGTGCCAGCAGTTTAGGGTCGGGACTCGGGAGGGAGACCCAGTACTTC
NA,TRBV20-1,NA,TRBJ1-3,CSASLDSTGNTIYF,TGCAGTGCTAGTTTGGACAGCACTGGAAACACCATATATTTT
TRBD2,TRBV7-9,many,TRBJ2-7,CASSLGISGRVEQYF,TGTGCCAGCAGCTTAGGAATTAGCGGGAGGGTTGAGCAGTACTTC
NA,TRBV6-1,many,TRBJ2-7,CASSDWQGPNYEQYF,TGTGCCAGCAGTGATTGGCAGGGCCCCAACTACGAGCAGTACTTC
NA,TRBV3-1,many,TRBJ1-6,CASSQDSGYVSPLHF,TGTGCCAGCAGCCAAGATTCCGGGTATGTTTCACCCCTCCACTTT
NA,TRBV9,many,TRBJ1-5,CASSVGSHVNQPQHF,TGTGCCAGCAGCGTGGGGAGCCATGTCAATCAGCCCCAGCATTTT
TRBD2,TRBV7-9,many,TRBJ2-7,CASSLVPAGVEEQYF,TGTGCCAGCAGCTTAGTTCCAGCGGGAGTCGAAGAGCAGTACTTC
TRBD1,TRBV6-5,many,TRBJ2-5,CASTPRTGEETQYF,TGTGCCAGCACCCCTAGGACAGGGGAAGAGACCCAGTACTTC
NA,TRBV5-1,many,TRBJ2-7,CASSPAGKRSYEQYF,TGCGCCAGCAGCCCCGCCGGGAAACGGTCCTACGAGCAGTACTTC
NA,TRBV3-1,many,TRBJ2-7,CASSQTGLLNSYEQYF,TGTGCCAGCAGCCAGACCGGACTCCTCAACTCCTACGAGCAGTACTTC
TRBD2,TRBV6-2/TRBV6-3,many,TRBJ2-3,CASSPFLAGGTDTQYF,TGTGCCAGCAGTCCTTTCCTAGCGGGGGGCACAGATACGCAGTATTTT
NA,TRBV6-1,many,TRBJ2-5,CASSLLGAQYF,TGTGCCAGCAGTTTACTAGGGGCCCAGTACTTC
NA,TRBV18,many,TRBJ2-2,CASSPPAGWDTGELFF,TGTGCCAGCTCACCACCGGCAGGGTGGGACACCGGGGAGCTGTTTTTT